This T cell receptor (beta chain) was obtained from a study of cytomegalovirus exposure and HLA in healthy donors. Findings and limits, study-wide: Researchers catalogued roughly 150 TCR beta chains as cytomegalovirus-associated. Clusters of TCRs from the first cohort tended to co-occur in the approximately 130 validation repertoires (as a later analysis found). Diagnosis of cytomegalovirus status made by the classifier reportedly showed high specificity and sensitivity.

TCRdb keeps only in-frame clones here, not all; method: immunoSEQ multiplex PCR. The profile shows about 260,000 clones, about 90% of them singletons. The donors were members of the validation cohort comprising over a hundred subjects, separate from the roughly 640-subject first cohort. About this clone itself: Its antigen is not known.

The sample was PBMCs. The clonotype comes from a woman aged 25 to 45 in good health and CMV-seronegative.

The CDR3 here is CAWSSLGQGGETQYF. The CDR3 region has the DNA TGTGCCTGGAGTTCCCTAGGACAGGGCGGAGAGACCCAGTACTTC. The rearrangement joins TRBV30 to TRBJ2-5, with TRBD1 matching 8 bases. The CDR3 has 15 residues. The J segment lost 4 bases and the V segment lost 2 bases, leaving 9 bases of the junction unmatched. CDR1 GTSNPN and CDR2 SVGIG come from the germline V gene (reference sequence).